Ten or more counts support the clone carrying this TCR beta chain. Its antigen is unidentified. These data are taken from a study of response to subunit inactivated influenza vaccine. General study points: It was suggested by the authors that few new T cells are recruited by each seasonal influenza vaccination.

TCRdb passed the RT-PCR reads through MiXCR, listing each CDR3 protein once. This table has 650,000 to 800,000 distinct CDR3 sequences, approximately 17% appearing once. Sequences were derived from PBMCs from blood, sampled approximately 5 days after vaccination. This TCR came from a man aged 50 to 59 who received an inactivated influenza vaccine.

The CDR3 DNA reads as TGCAGTGTAAGGGGTCTTGGCCCTAATCAGCCCCAGCATTTT. Protein sequence: CSVRGLGPNQPQHF. This sequence joins TRBV20-1 and TRBJ1-5, with a weak D call TRBD1 (5 bases). There are 14 residues in the CDR3. The V and J ends lost 7 bases and 4 bases respectively, with 17 bases between them. The germline V gene encodes CDR1 DFQATT and CDR2 SNEGSKA (reference sequence).